Below, 28 T cell receptor beta chains from the same sample are listed, as sequenced in a study of blood T cells in healthy people across ages. For the second PCR, which ran for roughly 6 to 12 cycles, a sample-barcoded 5' primer and a J-beta primer mix were used. TCRdb re-called the 5' RACE reads with MiXCR, one entry per CDR3 protein. This sample has fewer than 900,000 distinct CDR3 sequences, with 40% to 45% found just once. The sample was blood. All receptors come from a woman in her sixties or seventies in good health.

The rearrangement uses TRBV3-1 and TRBJ1-5; no firm D call. This CDR3 comprises 13 residues. Germline V lookup: CDR1 LGHDT, CDR2 YNNKEL (reference sequence). Trimming took off 2 bases at V and 4 bases at J, with 6 bases between the two ends. CDR3 region: CASSQILNQPQHF. In DNA, the CDR3 is TGTGCCAGCAGCCAAATCCTTAATCAGCCCCAGCATTTT.

The chain employs TRBV7-9 and TRBJ2-3; unclear D gene. The CDR3 loop spans 15 amino acids. CDR1 and CDR2 from the germline V gene are SEHNR and FQNEAQ (reference sequence). The V end lost 1 base, the J end lost 2 bases, and 10 bases lay between the germline ends. CDR3 nucleotides: TGTGCCAGCAGCTTAGGCCGGCAGTACACAGATACGCAGTATTTT. It is translated as CASSLGRQYTDTQYF.

This sequence joins TRBV7-7 and TRBJ2-7; D may be TRBD1 (6 bases). The J call is uncertain, as TRBJ2-5 better fits the DNA end. Per germline, CDR1 SSHAT and CDR2 FNYEAQ (reference sequence). CDR3 length: 15 amino acids. CDR3 region: CASSPGRGQLETQYF. The CDR3, as DNA: TGTGCCAGCAGCCCCGGACGGGGACAATTAGAGACCCAGTACTTC.

The V call is TRBV5-1, the J call TRBJ1-2; 9 bases line up with TRBD1. CDR1 and CDR2 from the germline V gene are SGHRS and YFSETQ. CDR3 size: 15 residues. V shed 1 base, J shed 7 bases, and the junction held 8 bases outside the gene matches. The CDR3 spells CASSLTGQGMCGYTF. CDR3 in DNA: TGCGCCAGCAGCTTGACAGGACAGGGGATGTGTGGCTACACCTTC.

This clonotype was detected only once. The chain carries TRBV6-1 and TRBJ2-5; 11 nucleotides align to TRBD2. With 3 bases clipped from V and 3 bases from J, the junction kept 3 bases outside the gene matches. The CDR3 length is 15 residues. Germline CDR1 MNHNS, CDR2 SASEGT. In nucleotides, the CDR3 is TGTGCCAGCAGTGAGTCTAGCGGGGGGAAAGAGACCCAGTACTTC. Protein sequence: CASSESSGGKETQYF.

This clonotype was observed at least ten times. The V call is TRBV6-2 or TRBV6-3, the J call TRBJ2-4, with 9 bases that match TRBD2. The V gene's germline CDR1 is MNHEY and CDR2 SVGEGT. The CDR3 consists of 15 residues. Trimming cost V 4 bases and J 6 bases; bases outside gene matches: 7. In nucleotides, the CDR3 is TGTGCCAGCAGTTTTAGCGGGAGCTCGGGAAACATTCAGTACTTC. This sequence encodes CASSFSGSSGNIQYF.

J is TRBJ1-1 and V is TRBV20-1; D might be TRBD1 (5 bases). The CDR3 extends over 11 amino acids. Per germline, CDR1 DFQATT and CDR2 SNEGSKA (reference sequence). The germline V and J ends were trimmed by 3 bases and 6 bases, with 8 bases remaining between them. The CDR3, as DNA: TGCAGTGCTAGGGGACGCGCTGAAGCTTTCTTT. This codes for CSARGRAEAFF.

This clonotype was picked up a small number of times. V gene TRBV20-1 combines with J gene TRBJ1-6; tentative D call: TRBD1 (6 bases). CDR3 length equals 15 residues. Germline V gene sequence: CDR1 DFQATT, CDR2 SNEGSKA (reference sequence). Trimming cost V 3 bases and J 10 bases, with 19 bases left between them. CDR3: CSARVSGRGRSPLHF. The CDR3 region has the DNA TGCAGTGCTAGGGTCAGCGGGAGGGGGAGATCACCCCTCCACTTT.

The chain couples TRBV9 to TRBJ2-5, with D possibly being TRBD2 (6 bases). This CDR3 region has 15 residues. V lost 4 bases and J lost 1, with 14 bases in between. The germline V gene has CDR1 SGDLS and CDR2 YYNGEE. The CDR3 spells CASSPRVAVQETQYF. The CDR3 region has the DNA TGTGCCAGCAGCCCTCGGGTAGCGGTCCAAGAGACCCAGTACTTC.

The chain couples TRBV20-1 to TRBJ2-5, with 7 bases matching TRBD2. J lost 1 base, V lost 4 bases, and 3 bases had no gene match. The CDR3 sequence is 13 residues long. Germline assignment: CDR1 DFQATT and CDR2 SNEGSKA (reference sequence). The CDR3: CSATTSAQETQYF. CDR3 sequence (DNA): TGCAGTGCTACCACTAGCGCCCAAGAGACCCAGTACTTC.

This clonotype was observed a handful of times. V usage is TRBV7-9 and J usage is TRBJ1-1; 10 positions match TRBD1. CDR1 and CDR2 (germline): SEHNR, FQNEAQ (reference sequence). J was trimmed by 6 bases and V by 5 bases; bases with no gene match: 12. The CDR3 consists of 16 residues. CDR3 sequence (DNA): TGTGCCAGCAGCCCCCGTTTTGACAGGGGGCGAGCTGAAGCTTTCTTT. Residues: CASSPRFDRGRAEAFF.

A few counts support this clonotype. The chain links TRBV29-1 to TRBJ2-1; 12 nucleotides line up with TRBD1. The germline V gene has CDR1 SQVTM and CDR2 ANQGSEA. The CDR3 spans 17 residues. With 7 bases clipped from V and 8 bases from J, the junction kept 18 bases outside the gene matches. In DNA form, the CDR3 reads TGCAGCGGGGCCGGGACAGGGGGCTCCCAGGTGACCCATGAGCAGTTCTTC. Translation: CSGAGTGGSQVTHEQFF.

This clonotype has a handful of counts. V usage is TRBV6-5 and J usage is TRBJ1-6, with D possibly being TRBD1 (6 bases). V was pared by 7 bases and J by 10 bases, with 23 bases between. The CDR3 is made up of 16 amino acids. Germline V gene sequence: CDR1 MNHEY, CDR2 SVGAGI. The CDR3 region is CASTLKPGQRNSPLHF. The CDR3 DNA is TGTGCCAGCACCTTGAAACCGGGACAAAGGAACTCACCCCTCCACTTT.

As concerns this clonotype: A much larger clonotype is one base distant, so this may be a read error. The chain employs TRBV19 and TRBJ2-1; tentative D call: TRBD1 (5 bases). The CDR3 has 15 residues. Germline V gene data show CDR1 as LNHDA and CDR2 as SQIVND (reference sequence). This CDR3 reads CVSSGHTSSYNEQFF. The CDR3 nucleotides read TGTGTCAGTAGTGGACACACAAGCTCCTACAATGAGCAGTTCTTC.

This chain links TRBV20-1 with TRBJ2-7, with D possibly being TRBD2 (6 bases). CDR3 length: 16 residues. Germline lookup yields CDR1 DFQATT and CDR2 SNEGSKA (reference sequence). V was cut by 8 bases and J by 4 bases, with 27 bases left in between. CDR3 nucleotide sequence: TGCAGTACCAGGGACCGGAGCCGGGGGACCTCATACGAGCAGTACTTC. Encoded protein: CSTRDRSRGTSYEQYF.

The chain employs TRBV20-1 and TRBJ2-5, with 7 bases lining up with TRBD1. Germline CDR1 and CDR2: DFQATT and SNEGSKA (reference sequence). CDR3 length equals 13 residues. The ends lost 5 bases at V and 3 bases at J; junction bases unmatched: 6. This CDR3 is CSAGTGAKETQYF. The DNA for the CDR3 is TGCAGTGCTGGTACAGGGGCCAAAGAGACCCAGTACTTC.

This clonotype has ten or more counts. This chain joins TRBV5-1 and TRBJ2-5, with 11 bases matching TRBD2. Germline assignment: CDR1 SGHRS and CDR2 YFSETQ. The CDR3 has 17 amino acids. Losses at the gene ends were 4 bases for V and 5 bases for J; bases not matched to a gene: 13. CDR3 amino acids: CASSIAGGPRVSETQYF. CDR3 bases: TGCGCCAGCAGCATAGCGGGAGGGCCGCGGGTTTCCGAGACCCAGTACTTC.

The J gene is TRBJ1-2, the V gene TRBV6-1, with 9 bases identical to TRBD1. The CDR3 has 13 amino acids. The trim removed 4 bases at V and 6 bases at J, leaving 3 bases unmatched. Germline assignment: CDR1 MNHNS and CDR2 SASEGT. CDR3 DNA sequence: TGTGCCAGCAGTGTTGGGACAGGGAATGGCTACACCTTC. Translating gives CASSVGTGNGYTF.

CDR3 amino acids: CSARQGWDEKLFF. CDR3 nucleotides: TGCAGTGCTAGACAGGGGTGGGATGAAAAACTGTTTTTT. V gene TRBV20-1 combines with J gene TRBJ1-4; weak D call: TRBD1 (6 bases). Between the trimmed V and J ends, which lost 2 bases and 6 bases, there was a span of 10 bases. This CDR3 comprises 13 residues. Germline V gives CDR1 DFQATT, CDR2 SNEGSKA (reference sequence).

This clonotype was counted between two and nine times. The V call is TRBV7-2, the J call TRBJ2-7; D is unresolved. CDR1 is SGHTA, CDR2 FQGNSA, per germline. The V gene lost 5 bases and the J gene lost 2 bases, with 19 bases spanning the gap. This CDR3 comprises 16 residues. The CDR3 loop is CASSDNNGFRAYEQYF. DNA of the CDR3: TGTGCCAGCAGCGATAACAACGGTTTTAGGGCCTACGAGCAGTACTTC.

This clonotype showed up many times. This sequence joins TRBV7-9 and TRBJ2-1, with TRBD2 matching 7 bases. The CDR3 contains 15 residues. Germline V CDR1 and CDR2: SEHNR, FQNEAQ (reference sequence). Trimming cost V 5 bases and J 5 bases; bases outside gene matches: 9. The CDR3 region has the DNA TGTGCCAGCAGCCTCCGGGCGGGGACTAACAATGAGCAGTTCTTC. Protein product: CASSLRAGTNNEQFF.

This clonotype turned up a few times. The chain carries TRBV6-1 and TRBJ2-5, with D tentatively TRBD2 (6 bases). The CDR3 totals 15 residues. Trimming shortened V by 6 bases and J by 11 bases, and 25 bases separated the two germline ends. The germline gives CDR1 MNHNS, CDR2 SASEGT. The CDR3 is CASSKSGQGSREQYF. CDR3 sequence (DNA): TGTGCCAGCAGCAAAAGCGGGCAGGGAAGTAGGGAGCAGTACTTC.

The chain's CDR3 is CASSSGGIGQPQHF. CDR3 bases: TGCGCCAGCAGTTCAGGGGGCATAGGTCAGCCCCAGCATTTT. This chain uses TRBV5-1 with TRBJ1-5, with 8 bases matching TRBD1. This CDR3 region has 14 residues. The V gene end was trimmed by 5 bases and the J gene end by 6 bases; junction bases not matched to a gene: 7. Germline loops: CDR1 SGHRS, CDR2 YFSETQ.

This clonotype showed up many times. This chain connects TRBV5-1 to TRBJ2-1; unclear D gene. CDR3 length equals 13 residues. The V end was cut by 4 bases, the J end by 7 bases, with 12 bases between. Germline V gene lookup returns CDR1 SGHRS and CDR2 YFSETQ. The DNA for the CDR3 is TGCGCCAGCAGCGTCCCGGGTGGGAATGAGCAGTTCTTC. Protein: CASSVPGGNEQFF.

The V call is TRBV5-1, the J call TRBJ2-7; D unresolved. The CDR3 loop spans 13 amino acids. Trimming took 0 bases from V and 2 from J, leaving 6 bases between them. CDR1 and CDR2 from the germline V gene are SGHRS and YFSETQ. CDR3 sequence: CASSLVETYEQYF. CDR3 DNA: TGCGCCAGCAGCTTGGTAGAGACCTACGAGCAGTACTTC. Full variable domain (missing parts from reference TRBV5-1 and TRBJ2-7): KAGVTQTPRYLIKTRGQQVTLSCSPISGHRSVSWYQQTPGQGLQFLFEYFSETQRNKGNFPGRFSGRQFSNSRSEMNVSTLELGDSALYLCASSLVETYEQYFGPGTRLTVT.

The rearrangement links TRBV6-1 to TRBJ2-1; 14 bases fit TRBD2. This CDR3 comprises 17 residues. Per the germline V gene, CDR1 is MNHNS and CDR2 is SASEGT. The junction had 12 bases not matched to a gene; V was cut back by 5 bases and J by 9 bases. CDR3 sequence reads: CASSPYTPTSGRAEQFF. DNA for the CDR3: TGTGCCAGCAGTCCCTACACACCGACTAGCGGGAGGGCTGAGCAGTTCTTC.

This clonotype was found a few times. CDR3 loop: CASSAHIGDTQYF. In nucleotides, the CDR3 is TGTGCCAGCAGCGCCCATATCGGAGATACGCAGTATTTT. The chain has TRBV6-2 or TRBV6-3 and TRBJ2-3; no clear D gene. Trimming shortened V by 6 bases and J by 5 bases, and 12 bases separated the two germline ends. Germline V gene data show CDR1 as MNHEY and CDR2 as SVGEGT. The CDR3 runs to 13 residues.

In its sample, this clonotype was seen a few times. The gene calls are TRBV20-1 and TRBJ1-1; 9 bases align to TRBD1. The CDR3 has 14 residues. V lost 6 bases to trimming and J lost 2 bases; unmatched junction nucleotides: 7. Germline lookup yields CDR1 DFQATT and CDR2 SNEGSKA (reference sequence). For the CDR3, the DNA is TGCAGTGCCGGTCCGACAGGGGGAAACACTGAAGCTTTCTTT. It yields the protein CSAGPTGGNTEAFF.